The 26 T cell receptor beta chains below come from one sample, sequenced in a study of blood T cell repertoires in COVID-19. Profiled with immunoSEQ multiplex PCR; TCRdb holds only in-frame clones, not every one. The sample consists of about 110,000 clones, more than 80% of them appearing once. The sample comprised peripheral blood. The receptor source for this set is a man in his forties with active or convalescent COVID-19.

This clone was recorded once. V and J are TRBV2 and TRBJ1-2; D remains unclear. Germline CDR1 SNHLY, CDR2 FYNNEI. V gave up 5 bases and J gave up 2 bases, with 12 bases separating them. The CDR3 loop spans 14 amino acids. CDR3 DNA sequence: TGTGCCAGCAGTTCATTTTCAGGAAACTATGGCTACACCTTC. Translation gives CASSSFSGNYGYTF.

The rearrangement links TRBV6-2 or TRBV6-3 to TRBJ2-5; D might be TRBD2 (5 bases). The V gene's germline CDR1 is MNHEY and CDR2 SVGEGT. This CDR3 spans 14 amino acids. V was pared by 3 bases and J by 1 base, with 9 bases between. The CDR3 sequence: CASSYRRAQETQYF. In DNA, the CDR3 is TGTGCCAGCAGTTATCGGCGGGCCCAAGAGACCCAGTACTTC.

V usage is TRBV3-1 (or the pseudogene TRBV3-2) and J usage is TRBJ1-5; D gene uncertain. V was trimmed by 1 base and J by 3 bases, leaving 10 bases between them. The germline V gene has CDR1 LGHDT and CDR2 YNNKEL (reference sequence). The CDR3 covers 15 residues. Written as DNA, the CDR3 is TGTGCCAGCAGCCAAGGAGGCCAGAACAATCAGCCCCAGCATTTT. This codes for CASSQGGQNNQPQHF.

The genes are TRBV27 and TRBJ1-5; D is uncertain. The V gene lost 3 bases and the J gene lost 2 bases, with 5 bases spanning the gap. Looked up from germline, CDR1 is MNHEY and CDR2 is SMNVEV (reference sequence). The CDR3 spans 13 residues. The CDR3 region has the DNA TGTGCCAGCAGTTTTCAGGGCAATCAGCCCCAGCATTTT. Protein: CASSFQGNQPQHF.

The chain couples TRBV28 to TRBJ2-3; 9 bases are shared with TRBD2. CDR1 and CDR2 (germline): MDHEN, SYDVKM. The V and J ends lost 1 base and 4 bases, in that order; junction bases with no gene match: 9. CDR3 length: 17 amino acids. CDR3 sequence: CASSLLAGGNEADTQYF. The CDR3 bases are TGTGCCAGCAGTTTATTGGCGGGAGGGAATGAGGCAGATACGCAGTATTTT.

The CDR3 loop reads CASSLLAEGGYNEQFF. Here the CDR3 DNA reads TGCGCCAGCAGCTTGCTTGCGGAAGGTGGCTACAATGAGCAGTTCTTC. The V and J genes are TRBV5-1 and TRBJ2-1, with D hard to call. V was trimmed by 1 base and J by 3 bases, leaving 14 bases between them. The CDR3 length is 16 residues. CDR1 and CDR2 (germline): SGHRS, YFSETQ.

The chain has TRBV28 and TRBJ2-5, with unresolved D. Germline V gene data show CDR1 as MDHEN and CDR2 as SYDVKM. The CDR3 spans 12 residues. Between the trimmed V and J ends, which lost 4 bases and 5 bases, there was a span of 8 bases. CDR3 in DNA: TGTGCCAGCAGTTCTAACCGGGAGACCCAGTACTTC. It encodes CASSSNRETQYF.

The chain is built from TRBV5-1 and TRBJ1-2; no definite D call. This CDR3 region has 14 residues. Looked up from germline, CDR1 is SGHRS and CDR2 is YFSETQ. The V end was cut by 4 bases, the J end by 8 bases, with 18 bases between. The CDR3 DNA sequence: TGCGCCAGCAGCCCGGATGGTGGTAGCGAAGGCTACACCTTC. It specifies CASSPDGGSEGYTF.

The chain recombines TRBV7-7 with TRBJ2-5; 8 nucleotides agree with TRBD2. CDR1 is SSHAT, CDR2 FNYEAQ, per germline (reference sequence). V lost 5 bases, J lost 2 bases, and 7 bases stayed unmatched. The CDR3 spans 15 residues. The CDR3 protein is CASSPGGGTQETQYF. Written as DNA, the CDR3 is TGTGCCAGCAGCCCCGGGGGGGGAACTCAAGAGACCCAGTACTTC.

This chain uses TRBV28 with TRBJ1-5, with D tentatively TRBD1 (5 bases). The CDR3 runs 15 residues. Germline CDR1 and CDR2: MDHEN and SYDVKM. Trimming pared 1 base from V and 0 bases from J, leaving 7 bases between. The CDR3 region is CASSLLQGSNQPQHF. In DNA, the CDR3 is TGTGCCAGCAGTTTATTGCAGGGTAGCAATCAGCCCCAGCATTTT.

V usage is TRBV19 and J usage is TRBJ1-3; perhaps TRBD1 as D (6 bases). There are 14 residues in the CDR3. Looked up from germline, CDR1 is LNHDA and CDR2 is SQIVND (reference sequence). The germline V and J ends were trimmed by 6 bases and 3 bases, with 12 bases remaining between them. The CDR3 protein is CASSTGLGGNTIYF. The CDR3 DNA sequence: TGTGCCAGTAGCACAGGGCTAGGTGGAAACACCATATATTTT.

The V call is TRBV2, the J call TRBJ2-3, with TRBD2 matching 7 bases. This CDR3 comprises 18 residues. V lost 6 bases and J lost 4; bases outside the gene matches: 19. CDR1 SNHLY and CDR2 FYNNEI come from the germline V gene. The CDR3 bases are TGTGCCAGCAGACGCCCGTTACTAGCGAAGGGTAGCCCAGATACGCAGTATTTT. Amino acid sequence: CASRRPLLAKGSPDTQYF.

The chain has TRBV5-6 and TRBJ2-1; 8 bases are a match to TRBD2. In germline, CDR1 is SGHDT, CDR2 YYEEEE. The CDR3 length is 15 residues. Trimming cost V 2 bases and J 7 bases; bases outside gene matches: 8. The CDR3 bases are TGTGCCAGCAGCTTTGTAACTAGCGGACCAAATGAGCAGTTCTTC. Translation gives CASSFVTSGPNEQFF. The full variable domain, rest sourced from reference TRBV5-6 and TRBJ2-1, is DAGVTQSPTHLIKTRGQQVTLRCSPKSGHDTVSWYQQALGQGPQFIFQYYEEEERQRGNFPDRFSGHQFPNYSSELNVNALLLGDSALYLCASSFVTSGPNEQFFGPGTRLTVL.

The gene calls are TRBV9 and TRBJ1-1; D gene unclear. With 4 bases removed from V and 0 bases from J, the gap between germline ends came to 10 bases. The CDR3 runs to 14 residues. In germline, CDR1 is SGDLS, CDR2 YYNGEE. CDR3 in amino acids: CASSTTEMNTEAFF. CDR3 coding DNA: TGTGCCAGCAGCACCACAGAGATGAACACTGAAGCTTTCTTT.

The chain couples TRBV5-6 to TRBJ1-5, with no clear D. Trimming removed 0 bases from V and 9 bases from J, with 13 bases in between. This CDR3 spans 14 amino acids. CDR1 is SGHDT and CDR2 is YYEEEE in the germline V gene. Written as DNA, the CDR3 is TGTGCCAGCAGCTTGGTCGAGGGTGGTGGGCCCCAGCATTTT. Translating it yields CASSLVEGGGPQHF.

The rearrangement links TRBV3-1 (or the pseudogene TRBV3-2) to TRBJ1-2, with D unresolved. Germline CDR1 reads LGHDT; CDR2 reads YNNKEL (reference sequence). V lost 0 bases to trimming and J lost 5 bases, with 13 bases between them. CDR3 length equals 15 residues. This CDR3 reads CASSQDRRGIYGYTF. As DNA, the CDR3 is TGTGCCAGCAGCCAAGATAGACGGGGAATATATGGCTACACCTTC.

V is TRBV27 and J is TRBJ1-4; a weak D match, TRBD1 (6 bases). The CDR3 spans 15 residues. The germline CDR1 and CDR2 sequences are MNHEY and SMNVEV (reference sequence). Deletions cut 1 base from V and 8 bases from J, with 14 bases between. In DNA, the CDR3 is TGTGCCAGCAGTTTATGGGGGGGGGCCGGGGAAAAACTGTTTTTT. Translated, it gives CASSLWGGAGEKLFF.

This clone was observed a single time. The chain joins TRBV15 to TRBJ1-6; D might be TRBD1 (5 bases). Trimming stripped 0 bases from V and 10 bases from J, with 13 bases between. This CDR3 contains 15 residues. The germline V gene has CDR1 LNHNV and CDR2 YYDKDF (reference sequence). CDR3 DNA sequence: TGTGCCACCAGCAGAGAGAGGCAGGGAGGATCACCCCTCCACTTT. Protein sequence: CATSRERQGGSPLHF.

V usage is TRBV25-1 and J usage is TRBJ1-2; 7 nucleotides agree with TRBD1. The junction had 4 bases not matched to a gene; V was cut back by 6 bases and J by 6 bases. Germline-derived CDR1 and CDR2 are MGHDK and SYGVNS. CDR3 length: 12 amino acids. The CDR3 region is CASRITGDGYTF. In DNA form, the CDR3 reads TGTGCCAGCAGAATCACAGGGGATGGCTACACCTTC.

CDR3 protein: CASSETGKDNSPLHF. DNA for the CDR3: TGTGCCAGTAGTGAGACAGGGAAGGATAATTCACCCCTCCACTTT. The chain recombines TRBV19 with TRBJ1-6; 7 bases match TRBD1. This CDR3 has 15 residues. Germline V gene lookup returns CDR1 LNHDA and CDR2 SQIVND (reference sequence). Losses at the gene ends were 5 bases for V and 5 bases for J; bases not matched to a gene: 6.

The chain carries TRBV3-1 (or the pseudogene TRBV3-2) and TRBJ2-7; 7 bases agree with TRBD2. V lost 1 base to trimming and J lost 3 bases; unmatched junction nucleotides: 0. The CDR3 consists of 13 residues. Germline CDR1 is LGHDT and CDR2 is YNNKEL (reference sequence). The CDR3 bases are TGTGCCAGCAGCCAAGCGGGGGGCTACGAGCAGTACTTC. Translated, it gives CASSQAGGYEQYF.

This clone was seen once. This rearrangement joins TRBV30 to TRBJ2-7, with a tentative D call TRBD2 (7 bases). The germline CDR1 and CDR2 sequences are GTSNPN and SVGIG (reference sequence). CDR3 length: 12 amino acids. V was trimmed by 7 bases and J by 2 bases, leaving 12 bases between them. The CDR3 DNA sequence: TGTGCCTACTCCGGGGGGCCCTACGAGCAGTACTTC. Its protein is CAYSGGPYEQYF.

The chain employs TRBV7-3 and TRBJ2-2; D might be TRBD2 (7 bases). Trimming shortened V by 5 bases and J by 5 bases, and 18 bases separated the two germline ends. Germline-derived CDR1 and CDR2 are SGHTA and FQGTGA. CDR3 length equals 16 residues. CDR3 sequence: CASSPQGGASTGELFF. CDR3 nucleotides: TGTGCCAGCAGCCCTCAAGGGGGGGCCTCTACCGGGGAGCTGTTTTTT.

The chain is built from TRBV28 and TRBJ2-3, with 8 bases identical to TRBD1. This CDR3 contains 14 residues. Per germline, CDR1 MDHEN and CDR2 SYDVKM. Trimming took 2 bases from V and 4 from J; bases not matched to a gene: 2. CDR3 residues: CASSLPTGADTQYF. Written as DNA, the CDR3 is TGTGCCAGCAGTTTACCGACAGGGGCAGATACGCAGTATTTT.

This clone was counted only a few times. The chain joins TRBV5-4 to TRBJ2-2; the D gene is possibly TRBD1 (5 bases). The CDR3 is 15 residues long. The V and J ends lost 3 bases and 6 bases respectively, with 15 bases between them. CDR1 is SGHNT and CDR2 is YYREEE in the germline V gene (reference sequence). CDR3 nucleotide sequence: TGTGCCAGCAGCTGGGGCCAAGGTATCGCCGGGGAGCTGTTTTTT. Its translation is CASSWGQGIAGELFF.

The chain employs TRBV29-1 and TRBJ2-5; 11 nucleotides agree with TRBD2. Germline V CDR1 and CDR2: SQVTM, ANQGSEA. This CDR3 is built from 13 residues. The ends lost 5 bases at V and 4 bases at J; junction bases unmatched: 3. The CDR3 spells CSVNGLAGETQYF. The CDR3 DNA reads TGCAGCGTTAACGGACTAGCGGGAGAGACCCAGTACTTC.